These 23 T cell receptor beta chains originate from one sample sequenced in a study of control samples from healthy donors and cancer patients. This table comes from immunoSEQ multiplex PCR, and its TCRdb copy is limited to in-frame clones, with some not included. In the table there are about 110,000 clones, approximately 90% of which are singletons. The material sequenced was blood. The receptors were sampled from a woman aged 50 to 65 in good health.

The chain uses TRBV27 and TRBJ1-1, with a weak D call TRBD1 (5 bases). Germline V lookup: CDR1 MNHEY, CDR2 SMNVEV (reference sequence). Trimming left V 2 bases short and J 0 bases short, with 7 bases between. CDR3 length: 14 residues. CDR3 region: CASSLDSLNTEAFF. In DNA, the CDR3 is TGTGCCAGCAGTTTAGACAGTCTGAACACTGAAGCTTTCTTT.

The rearrangement uses TRBV7-8 and TRBJ1-2; no clear D gene. This CDR3 spans 15 amino acids. Per the germline V gene, CDR1 is SGHVS and CDR2 is FQNEAQ. V lost 0 bases, J lost 3 bases, and 11 bases lay in between. CDR3 DNA: TGTGCCAGCAGCTTAGCCGGCCTGGAGGACTATGGCTACACCTTC. It translates to CASSLAGLEDYGYTF.

The chain has TRBV18 and TRBJ2-2; 10 bases line up with TRBD2. Germline values: CDR1 KGHSH, CDR2 LQKENI. J gave up 1 base and V 0 bases, and 8 bases lay outside the gene matches. CDR3 length: 19 residues. The CDR3 coding sequence is TGTGCCAGCTCACCACCGGGGCTAGCGGGGGTCTTGAACACCGGGGAGCTGTTTTTT. Protein: CASSPPGLAGVLNTGELFF.

The V gene is TRBV24-1, the J gene TRBJ2-3; D is undetermined. With 0 bases removed from V and 4 bases from J, the gap between germline ends came to 10 bases. Germline V gene sequence: CDR1 KGHDR, CDR2 SFDVKD. The CDR3 totals 15 residues. CDR3 in DNA: TGTGCCACCAGTGATTTGGAGCAGTCGGCAGATACGCAGTATTTT. This encodes CATSDLEQSADTQYF.

Only one count was recorded for this clone. The chain combines TRBV18 with TRBJ1-1; D not resolved. The CDR3 has 15 residues. The germline V gene has CDR1 KGHSH and CDR2 LQKENI. Trimming pared 3 bases from V and 1 base from J, leaving 12 bases between. CDR3 residues: CASSPLNGPNTEAFF. In DNA form, the CDR3 reads TGTGCCAGCTCACCGTTAAACGGACCGAACACTGAAGCTTTCTTT. The whole variable domain, remainder taken from reference TRBV18 and TRBJ1-1, is NAGVMQNPRHLVRRRGQEARLRCSPMKGHSHVYWYRQLPEEGLKFMVYLQKENIIDESGMPKERFSAEFPKEGPSILRIQQVVRGDSAAYFCASSPLNGPNTEAFFGQGTRLTVV.

The chain uses TRBV21-1 and TRBJ2-4; the D call of TRBD2 is as the table states it, not checked on the DNA. TRBV21-1 is given as a pseudogene. The CDR3 has 17 residues. The CDR3 spells CASSKDRWRLAKNIQYF. CDR3 in DNA: TGTGCCAGCAGCAAAGATCGCTGGCGGCTAGCCAAAAACATTCAGTACTTC.

The J gene is TRBJ2-7, the V gene TRBV27; the match to TRBD2 covers 7 bases. This CDR3 comprises 17 residues. Losses at the gene ends were 0 bases for V and 0 bases for J; bases not matched to a gene: 8. CDR1 is MNHEY, CDR2 SMNVEV, per germline (reference sequence). CDR3 protein: CASSLSRRRGSSYEQYV. The CDR3 nucleotides are TGTGCCAGCAGTTTATCCCGACGGCGGGGGTCCTCCTACGAGCAGTACGTC.

This sequence joins TRBV27 and TRBJ2-2; no firm D call. The CDR3 has 16 residues. From germline, CDR1 is MNHEY and CDR2 SMNVEV (reference sequence). Trimming shortened V by 5 bases and J by 0 bases, and 13 bases separated the two germline ends. CDR3 DNA sequence: TGTGCCAGCAGTGTTACCGGGCCGACGAACACCGGGGAGCTGTTTTTT. Residues: CASSVTGPTNTGELFF.

J is TRBJ1-2 and V is TRBV5-1, with D perhaps TRBD1 (6 bases). Germline CDR1 and CDR2: SGHRS and YFSETQ. This CDR3 region has 14 residues. V lost 2 bases, J lost 7 bases, and 15 bases lay in between. The CDR3 loop is CASSFFGQSIGYTF. In DNA form, the CDR3 reads TGCGCCAGCAGCTTTTTTGGACAGAGTATTGGCTACACCTTC.

V is TRBV19 and J is TRBJ2-7; 7 bases agree with TRBD1. Germline trimming cut 3 bases from V and 1 base from J; bases unmatched to any gene: 6. This CDR3 has 15 amino acids. Looked up from germline, CDR1 is LNHDA and CDR2 is SQIVND (reference sequence). CDR3 residues: CASSIQGEGSYEQYF. The CDR3, as DNA: TGTGCCAGTAGTATCCAGGGGGAAGGATCCTACGAGCAGTACTTC.

The rearrangement links TRBV7-3 to TRBJ2-1; D unresolved. CDR3 size: 13 residues. V lost 6 bases and J lost 4, with 10 bases in between. The germline V gene encodes CDR1 SGHTA and CDR2 FQGTGA. The CDR3 coding sequence is TGTGCCAGCAGTCTTCTAGAATACAATGAGCAGTTCTTC. Its translation is CASSLLEYNEQFF.

This chain joins TRBV7-3 and TRBJ2-1; 7 bases map to TRBD2. From germline, CDR1 is SGHTA and CDR2 FQGTGA. This CDR3 spans 16 amino acids. Trimming removed 5 bases from V and 4 bases from J; junction bases left unmatched: 11. The CDR3 region is CASSRFGDYQYNEQFF. CDR3 DNA sequence: TGTGCCAGCAGCCGCTTCGGGGACTATCAGTACAATGAGCAGTTCTTC. Based on the CDR3 plus reference TRBV7-3 and TRBJ2-1, the full variable domain is GAGVSQTPSNKVTEKGKYVELRCDPISGHTALYWYRQSLGQGPEFLIYFQGTGAADDSGLPNDRFFAVRPEGSVSTLKIQRTERGDSAVYLCASSRFGDYQYNEQFFGPGTRLTVL.

V is TRBV5-4 and J is TRBJ2-5; D uncertain. The CDR3 runs to 14 residues. Germline V gene data show CDR1 as SGHNT and CDR2 as YYREEE (reference sequence). Trimming stripped 7 bases from V and 5 bases from J, with 18 bases between. CDR3 amino acids: CASFWSGGSETQYF. CDR3 DNA sequence: TGTGCCAGCTTTTGGTCAGGTGGTAGTGAGACCCAGTACTTC.

The chain recombines TRBV29-1 with TRBJ1-4; D possibly corresponds to TRBD1 (5 bases). Trimming shortened V by 7 bases and J by 5 bases, and 11 bases separated the two germline ends. The CDR3 covers 12 residues. Germline V gene lookup returns CDR1 SQVTM and CDR2 ANQGSEA. CDR3 DNA: TGCAGCGGGGGGTTAGGAAATGAAAAACTGTTTTTT. This translates into CSGGLGNEKLFF.

The J gene is TRBJ2-7, the V gene TRBV30; D uncertain. The CDR3 length is 13 residues. V dropped 0 bases and J dropped 11 bases, with 17 bases sitting between them. Germline CDR1 is GTSNPN and CDR2 is SVGIG (reference sequence). The CDR3 DNA is TGTGCCTGGAGTGTACTTCCATCCCTTTCGAAGTACTTC. Translating it yields CAWSVLPSLSKYF.

This clone has more than one count but fewer than ten. The chain joins TRBV3-1 (or the pseudogene TRBV3-2) to TRBJ1-5; D remains ambiguous. CDR1 is LGHDT, CDR2 YNNKEL, per germline (reference sequence). There are 12 residues in the CDR3. V lost 1 base and J 6 bases, leaving 4 bases between the germline ends. The CDR3 sequence: CASSQGSQPQHF. CDR3 DNA sequence: TGTGCCAGCAGCCAAGGGAGTCAGCCCCAGCATTTT.

The chain is built from TRBV6-5 and TRBJ2-6; D unresolved. From germline, CDR1 is MNHEY and CDR2 SVGAGI. V was clipped by 6 bases and J by 0 bases, with 12 bases between them. This CDR3 is 16 amino acids long. The CDR3 DNA is TGTGCCAGCAGATACACCCCCGTCTCTGGGGCCAACGTCCTGACTTTC. Its translation: CASRYTPVSGANVLTF.

This clone occurred once. The chain employs TRBV3-1 (or the pseudogene TRBV3-2) and TRBJ2-3; 7 bases agree with TRBD2. Trimming cost V 0 bases and J 4 bases; bases outside gene matches: 10. The CDR3 has 17 residues. CDR1 is LGHDT and CDR2 is YNNKEL in the germline V gene (reference sequence). The CDR3 protein is CASSQDLGAGYPDTQYF. The CDR3 DNA reads TGTGCCAGCAGCCAAGATTTGGGAGCGGGGTACCCAGATACGCAGTATTTT.

On this clone itself: The same CDR3 is also encoded by other DNA sequences in this sample. This chain joins TRBV11-2 and TRBJ2-7; 12 bases are a match to TRBD2. V dropped 3 bases and J dropped 9; count of bases not matched to a gene: 9. The CDR3 spans 15 residues. The V gene's germline CDR1 is SGHAT and CDR2 FQNNGV. CDR3 amino acids: CASSFELAGGLGQYF. CDR3 in DNA: TGTGCCAGCAGCTTTGAACTAGCGGGGGGTCTGGGGCAGTACTTC. Based on the CDR3 plus reference TRBV11-2 and TRBJ2-7, the full variable domain is EAGVAQSPRYKIIEKRQSVAFWCNPISGHATLYWYQQILGQGPKLLIQFQNNGVVDDSQLPKDRFSAERLKGVDSTLKIQPAKLEDSAVYLCASSFELAGGLGQYFGPGTRLTVT.

J is TRBJ2-1 and V is TRBV18; D is uncertain. Germline assignment: CDR1 KGHSH and CDR2 LQKENI. V was pared by 2 bases and J by 0 bases, with 14 bases between. This CDR3 comprises 17 residues. CDR3 amino acids: CASSPLSTQSSYNEQFF. In nucleotides, the CDR3 is TGTGCCAGCTCACCATTGTCAACTCAAAGCTCCTACAATGAGCAGTTCTTC. The whole variable domain, remainder taken from reference TRBV18 and TRBJ2-1, is NAGVMQNPRHLVRRRGQEARLRCSPMKGHSHVYWYRQLPEEGLKFMVYLQKENIIDESGMPKERFSAEFPKEGPSILRIQQVVRGDSAAYFCASSPLSTQSSYNEQFFGPGTRLTVL.

This chain connects TRBV19 to TRBJ1-5; D is unclear. This CDR3 region has 13 residues. V shed 4 bases and J shed 5 bases, with 9 bases lying between them. Germline V gene data show CDR1 as LNHDA and CDR2 as SQIVND (reference sequence). CDR3 nucleotide sequence: TGTGCCAGTAGTACCCAGGTATATCAGCCCCAGCATTTT. Encoded protein: CASSTQVYQPQHF.

The chain carries TRBV7-9 and TRBJ2-3; TRBD1 or TRBD2 may be the D gene (5 bases each). Germline V CDR1 and CDR2: SEHNR, FQNEAQ (reference sequence). The CDR3 has 15 amino acids. Trimming stripped 1 base from V and 5 bases from J, with 13 bases between. CDR3 in amino acids: CASSLGRVGEDTQYF. The CDR3 DNA is TGTGCCAGCAGCTTAGGACGGGTGGGGGAAGATACGCAGTATTTT.

This clone was counted once. The same CDR3 arises from other DNA sequences in this sample as well. V usage is TRBV18 and J usage is TRBJ1-1; D is uncertain. This CDR3 comprises 13 residues. Trimming cost V 2 bases and J 2 bases, with 6 bases left between them. CDR1 is KGHSH, CDR2 LQKENI, per germline. Here the CDR3 DNA reads TGTGCCAGCTCACCAGGCTCCAACACTGAAGCTTTCTTT. This encodes CASSPGSNTEAFF. The full variable domain, with the rest looked up from reference TRBV18 and TRBJ1-1, is NAGVMQNPRHLVRRRGQEARLRCSPMKGHSHVYWYRQLPEEGLKFMVYLQKENIIDESGMPKERFSAEFPKEGPSILRIQQVVRGDSAAYFCASSPGSNTEAFFGQGTRLTVV.